This T cell receptor (beta chain) is from a study of T cell responses to AZD1222 COVID-19 vaccine. Across the whole study: Investigators merged groups given second doses at roughly 4 or roughly 12 weeks.

A remark on this clone: The antigen remains undetermined.

Findings and limits, study-wide: The study reported that nearly half of spike-specific TCRs target unmutated variant regions. Possibly, clonal diversity was underestimated; donors were largely white British and included more females.

The CDR3 has 13 residues. Trimming shortened V by 4 bases and J by 3 bases, and 10 bases separated the two germline ends. Germline V gives CDR1 SGDLS, CDR2 YYNGEE. TCRdb's table, derived via immunoSEQ multiplex PCR, lists solely in-frame clones and lacks some. The sample has about 100,000 clones; nearly 95% are singletons. The sequence was collected from an adult in good health. This specimen was peripheral blood, taken on day 0 of AZD1222 vaccination. The chain has TRBV9 and TRBJ1-1; weak D call: TRBD1 (5 bases). The CDR3 protein is CASSSGGDTEAFF. The CDR3 DNA is TGTGCCAGCAGCTCCGGGGGTGACACTGAAGCTTTCTTT.